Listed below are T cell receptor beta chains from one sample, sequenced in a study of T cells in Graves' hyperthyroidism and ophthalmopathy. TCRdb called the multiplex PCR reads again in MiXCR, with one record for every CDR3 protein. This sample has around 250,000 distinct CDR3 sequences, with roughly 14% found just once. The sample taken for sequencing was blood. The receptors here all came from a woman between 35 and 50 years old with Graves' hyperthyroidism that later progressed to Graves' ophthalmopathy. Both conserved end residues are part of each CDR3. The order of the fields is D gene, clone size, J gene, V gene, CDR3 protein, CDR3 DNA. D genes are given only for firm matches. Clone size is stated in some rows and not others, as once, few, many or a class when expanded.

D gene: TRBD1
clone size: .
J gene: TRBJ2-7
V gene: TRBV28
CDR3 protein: CASRLTGTREQYF
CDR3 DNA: TGTGCCAGCAGGTTGACAGGGACCCGCGAGCAGTACTTC

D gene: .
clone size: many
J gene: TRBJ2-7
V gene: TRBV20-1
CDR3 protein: CSAPLGDHYEQYF
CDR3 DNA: TGCAGTGCTCCCCTAGGGGACCACTACGAGCAGTACTTC

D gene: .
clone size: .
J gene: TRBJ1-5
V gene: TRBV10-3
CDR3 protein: CAISTQGHQPQHF
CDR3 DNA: TGTGCCATCAGTACTCAGGGACATCAGCCCCAGCATTTT

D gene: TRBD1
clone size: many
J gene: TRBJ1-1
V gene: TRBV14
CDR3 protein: CASSQTTGGRIWNTEAFF
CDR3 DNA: TGTGCCAGCAGCCAAACGACAGGGGGGAGGATCTGGAACACTGAAGCTTTCTTT

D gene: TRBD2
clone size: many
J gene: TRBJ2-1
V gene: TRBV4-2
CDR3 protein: CASSQRAGAREDNEQFF
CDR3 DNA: TGTGCCAGCAGCCAAAGAGCGGGAGCCCGAGAGGACAATGAGCAGTTCTTC

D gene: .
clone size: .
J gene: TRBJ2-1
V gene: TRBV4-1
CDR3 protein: CASSQVVGLGNEQFF
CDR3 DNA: TGCGCCAGCAGCCAAGTAGTAGGTTTGGGTAATGAGCAGTTCTTC

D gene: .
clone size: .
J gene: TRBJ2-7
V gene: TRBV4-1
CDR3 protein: CASSQERAGGAYEQYF
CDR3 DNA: TGCGCCAGCAGCCAAGAGCGGGCGGGCGGCGCCTACGAGCAGTACTTC

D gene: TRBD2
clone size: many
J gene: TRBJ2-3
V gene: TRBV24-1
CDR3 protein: CATSDLLAGGADTQYF
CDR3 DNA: TGTGCCACCAGTGATCTACTAGCGGGAGGTGCAGATACGCAGTATTTT

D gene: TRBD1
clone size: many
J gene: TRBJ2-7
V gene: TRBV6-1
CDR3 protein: CASNQGRGHEQYF
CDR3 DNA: TGTGCCAGCAACCAAGGAAGGGGGCACGAGCAGTACTTC

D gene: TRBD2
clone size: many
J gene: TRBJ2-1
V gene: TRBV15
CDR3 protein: CATRGTSGTLSYNEQFF
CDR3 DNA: TGTGCCACCAGGGGGACTAGCGGGACGCTTTCCTACAATGAGCAGTTCTTC

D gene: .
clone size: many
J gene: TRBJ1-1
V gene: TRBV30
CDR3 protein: CAWSAHWANTEAFF
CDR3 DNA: TGTGCCTGGAGTGCACATTGGGCGAACACTGAAGCTTTCTTT

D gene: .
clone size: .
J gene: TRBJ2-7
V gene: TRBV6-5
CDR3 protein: CASSYSKLVFYEQYF
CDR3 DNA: TGTGCCAGCAGTTACTCGAAGCTAGTCTTCTACGAGCAGTACTTC

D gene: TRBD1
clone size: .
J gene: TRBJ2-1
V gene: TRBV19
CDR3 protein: CASTQGREYNEQFF
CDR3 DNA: TGTGCCAGTACACAGGGGCGAGAGTACAATGAGCAGTTCTTC

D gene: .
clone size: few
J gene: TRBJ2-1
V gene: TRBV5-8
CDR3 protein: CASQRTPAETRKNEQFF
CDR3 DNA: TGTGCCAGCCAGCGCACCCCCGCCGAGACTAGAAAGAATGAGCAGTTCTTC

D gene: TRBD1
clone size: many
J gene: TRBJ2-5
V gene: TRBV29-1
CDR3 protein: CSVPDRGSETQYF
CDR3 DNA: TGCAGCGTCCCGGACAGGGGATCGGAGACCCAGTACTTC

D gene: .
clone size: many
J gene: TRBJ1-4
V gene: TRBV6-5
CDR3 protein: CASSYPWGRLVEKLFF
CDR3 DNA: TGTGCCAGCAGTTACCCCTGGGGCAGGCTAGTTGAAAAACTGTTTTTT

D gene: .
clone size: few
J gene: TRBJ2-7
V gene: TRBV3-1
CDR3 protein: CASSRGPRPGEQYF
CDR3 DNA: TGTGCCAGCAGCCGAGGCCCTCGACCGGGGGAGCAGTACTTC

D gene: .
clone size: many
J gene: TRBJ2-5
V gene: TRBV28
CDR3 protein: CASSTGSSGTQYF
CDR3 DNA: TGTGCCAGCAGTACCGGGTCCTCGGGGACCCAGTACTTC

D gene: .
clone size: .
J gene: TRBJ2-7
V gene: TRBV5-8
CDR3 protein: CASSSDRIPYEQYF
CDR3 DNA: TGTGCCAGCAGCTCAGACAGGATCCCCTACGAGCAGTACTTC

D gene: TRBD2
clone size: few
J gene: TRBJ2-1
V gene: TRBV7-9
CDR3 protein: CASSLVLAGSGEQFF
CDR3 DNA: TGTGCCAGCAGCTTAGTGCTAGCGGGATCGGGGGAGCAGTTCTTC

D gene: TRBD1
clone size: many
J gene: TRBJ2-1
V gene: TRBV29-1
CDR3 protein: CSVEAGTGENEQFF
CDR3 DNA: TGCAGCGTTGAGGCTGGGACAGGGGAAAATGAGCAGTTCTTC

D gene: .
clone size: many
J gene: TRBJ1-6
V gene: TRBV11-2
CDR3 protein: CASSFKNSPLHF
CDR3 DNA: TGTGCCAGCAGCTTTAAGAATTCACCCCTCCACTTT

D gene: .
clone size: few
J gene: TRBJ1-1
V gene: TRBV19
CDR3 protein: CASSILQGVGTEAFF
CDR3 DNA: TGTGCCAGTAGTATACTGCAGGGCGTCGGGACTGAAGCTTTCTTT

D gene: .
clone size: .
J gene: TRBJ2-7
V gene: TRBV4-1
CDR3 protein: CASSQDHRNSYEQYF
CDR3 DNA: TGCGCCAGCAGCCAGGACCACAGGAATTCCTACGAGCAGTACTTC

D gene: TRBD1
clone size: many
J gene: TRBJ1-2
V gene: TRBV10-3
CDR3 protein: CAISGEDRVDGYTF
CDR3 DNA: TGTGCCATCAGTGGCGAGGACAGGGTCGATGGCTACACCTTC

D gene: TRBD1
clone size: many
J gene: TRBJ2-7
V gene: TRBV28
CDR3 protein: CASSRSGGDYEQYF
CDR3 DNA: TGTGCCAGCAGTCGGTCAGGGGGAGACTACGAGCAGTACTTC

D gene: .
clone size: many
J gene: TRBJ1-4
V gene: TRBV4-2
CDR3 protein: CASSQDLGRVNEKLFF
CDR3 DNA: TGTGCCAGCAGCCAAGATCTGGGCAGGGTTAATGAAAAACTGTTTTTT

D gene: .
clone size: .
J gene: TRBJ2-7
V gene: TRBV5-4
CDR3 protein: CASSLWSGNHEQYF
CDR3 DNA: TGTGCCAGCAGCTTGTGGTCAGGGAACCACGAGCAGTACTTC

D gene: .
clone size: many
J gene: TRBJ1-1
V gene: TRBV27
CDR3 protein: CASSFDRAGLENTEAFF
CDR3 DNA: TGTGCCAGCAGTTTTGACCGGGCAGGCCTAGAGAACACTGAAGCTTTCTTT

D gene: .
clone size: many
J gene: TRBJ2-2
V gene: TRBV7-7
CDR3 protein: CASSLSESGELFF
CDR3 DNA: TGTGCTAGCAGCTTATCAGAGTCCGGGGAGCTGTTTTTT

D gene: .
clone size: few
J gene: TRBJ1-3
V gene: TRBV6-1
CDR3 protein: CASRAPGTPGNTIYF
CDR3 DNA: TGTGCCAGCAGGGCGCCCGGGACACCTGGAAACACCATATATTTT

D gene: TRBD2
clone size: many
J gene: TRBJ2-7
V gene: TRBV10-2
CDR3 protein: CASKTSGVNGSVEQYF
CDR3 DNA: TGCGCCAGCAAGACTAGCGGCGTGAACGGGAGTGTCGAGCAGTACTTC

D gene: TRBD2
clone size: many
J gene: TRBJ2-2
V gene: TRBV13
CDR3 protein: CASSLSLAVTRELFF
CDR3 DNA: TGTGCCAGCAGCTTGTCACTAGCGGTCACCAGGGAGCTGTTTTTT

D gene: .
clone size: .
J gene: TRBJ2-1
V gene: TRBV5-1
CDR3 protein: CASSLGSGWAYNEQFF
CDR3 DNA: TGCGCCAGCAGCTTGGGAAGCGGGTGGGCGTACAATGAGCAGTTCTTC

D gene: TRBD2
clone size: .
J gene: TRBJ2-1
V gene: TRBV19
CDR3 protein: CASSPLTGGYNEQFF
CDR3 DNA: TGTGCCAGTAGCCCTCTTACGGGAGGGTACAATGAGCAGTTCTTC

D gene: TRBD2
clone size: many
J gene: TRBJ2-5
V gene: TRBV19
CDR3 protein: CASSWAGGQETQYF
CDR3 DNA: TGTGCCAGTAGTTGGGCGGGAGGTCAAGAGACCCAGTACTTC

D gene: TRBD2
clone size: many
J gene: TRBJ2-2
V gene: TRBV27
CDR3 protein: CASSRLAGEGTGELFF
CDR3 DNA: TGTGCCAGCAGCCGACTAGCGGGAGAGGGGACCGGGGAGCTGTTTTTT

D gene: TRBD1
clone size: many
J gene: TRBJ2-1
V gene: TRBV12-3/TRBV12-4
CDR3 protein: CASKGGTGGQKRSEQFF
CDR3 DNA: TGTGCCAGCAAAGGAGGGACAGGGGGGCAGAAAAGAAGTGAGCAGTTCTTC

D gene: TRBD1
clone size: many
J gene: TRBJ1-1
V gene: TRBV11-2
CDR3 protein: CASSFQGAGTEAFF
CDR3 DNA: TGTGCCAGCAGCTTCCAGGGGGCTGGCACTGAAGCTTTCTTT

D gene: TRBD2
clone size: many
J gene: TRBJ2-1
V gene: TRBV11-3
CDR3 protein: CASSFGTSGTNEQFF
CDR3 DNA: TGTGCCAGCAGCTTCGGGACTAGCGGAACAAATGAGCAGTTCTTC

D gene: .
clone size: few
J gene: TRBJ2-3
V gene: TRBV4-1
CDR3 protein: CASSPRPFSRGSTDTQYF
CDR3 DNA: TGCGCCAGCAGCCCAAGGCCCTTTAGCAGGGGTAGCACAGATACGCAGTATTTT

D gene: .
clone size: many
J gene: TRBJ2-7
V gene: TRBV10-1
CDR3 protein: CASSESGGASYEQYF
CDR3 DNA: TGCGCCAGCAGTGAGTCGGGGGGGGCCTCCTACGAGCAGTACTTC

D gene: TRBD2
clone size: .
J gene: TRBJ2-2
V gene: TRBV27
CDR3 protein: CAGSSLAGVNTGELFF
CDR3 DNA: TGTGCCGGCAGTTCACTAGCGGGAGTAAACACCGGGGAGCTGTTTTTT

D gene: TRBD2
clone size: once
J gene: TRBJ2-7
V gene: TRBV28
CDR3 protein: CASSSLVLTSGRGFSYEQYF
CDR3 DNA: TGTGCCAGCAGTTCCCTGGTTTTGACTAGCGGGAGGGGATTCTCCTACGAGCAGTACTTC

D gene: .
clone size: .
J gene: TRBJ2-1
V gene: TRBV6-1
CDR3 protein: CASSAPLRDRLNEQFF
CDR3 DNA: TGTGCCAGCAGTGCACCTTTGAGAGACCGCTTAAATGAGCAGTTCTTC

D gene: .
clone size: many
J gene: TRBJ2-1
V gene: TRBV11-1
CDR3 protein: CASRSGGGHNEQFF
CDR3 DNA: TGTGCCAGCAGATCAGGGGGAGGCCACAATGAGCAGTTCTTC

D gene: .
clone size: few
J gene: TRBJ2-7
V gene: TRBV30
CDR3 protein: CAWSVVGHSYEQYF
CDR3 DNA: TGTGCCTGGAGTGTCGTAGGACACTCCTACGAGCAGTACTTC

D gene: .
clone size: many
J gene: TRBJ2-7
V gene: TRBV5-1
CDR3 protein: CASSLVSGRYEQYF
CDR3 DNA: TGCGCCAGCAGCTTGGTGTCAGGGCGGTACGAGCAGTACTTC

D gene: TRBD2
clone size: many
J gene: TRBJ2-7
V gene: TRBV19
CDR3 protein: CASSIRREGSYEQYF
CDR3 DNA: TGTGCCAGTAGTATTCGGCGGGAGGGCTCCTACGAGCAGTACTTC

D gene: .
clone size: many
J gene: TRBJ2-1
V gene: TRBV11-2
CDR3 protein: CASSPTIQGNGGNEQFF
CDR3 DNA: TGTGCCAGCAGTCCGACTATACAGGGTAATGGTGGGAATGAGCAGTTCTTC

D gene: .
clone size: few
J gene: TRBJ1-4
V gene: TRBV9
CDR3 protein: CASSEQGSTDEKLFF
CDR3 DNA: TGTGCCAGCAGTGAGCAGGGGAGTACGGATGAAAAACTGTTTTTT

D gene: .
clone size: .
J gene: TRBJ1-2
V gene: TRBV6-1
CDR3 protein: CASSPYSQGYGYTF
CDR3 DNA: TGTGCCAGCAGTCCTTATTCACAGGGTTATGGCTACACCTTC

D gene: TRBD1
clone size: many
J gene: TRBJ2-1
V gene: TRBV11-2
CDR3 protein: CASSSPGTGRNEQFF
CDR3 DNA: TGTGCCAGCAGCTCCCCCGGGACAGGGCGGAATGAGCAGTTCTTC